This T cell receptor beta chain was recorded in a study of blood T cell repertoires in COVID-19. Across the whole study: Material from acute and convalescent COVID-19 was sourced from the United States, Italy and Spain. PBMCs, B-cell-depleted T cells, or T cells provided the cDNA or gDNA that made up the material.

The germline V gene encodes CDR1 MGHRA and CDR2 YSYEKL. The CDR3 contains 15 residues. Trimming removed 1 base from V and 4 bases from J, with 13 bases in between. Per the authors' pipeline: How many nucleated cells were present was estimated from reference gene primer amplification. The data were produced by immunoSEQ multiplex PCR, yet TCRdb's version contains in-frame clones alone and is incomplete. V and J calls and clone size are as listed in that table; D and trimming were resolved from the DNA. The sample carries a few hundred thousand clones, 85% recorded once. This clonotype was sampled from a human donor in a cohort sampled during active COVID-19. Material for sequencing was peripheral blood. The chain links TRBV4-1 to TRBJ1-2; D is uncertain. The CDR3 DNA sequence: TGCGCCAGCAGCCAAGCTGTTAGCTTTGGCTATGGCTACACCTTC. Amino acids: CASSQAVSFGYGYTF.